This entry features one T cell receptor beta chain sequence. Its antigen remains unidentified. Trimming took 4 bases from V and 1 from J; bases not matched to a gene: 3. The CDR3 spans 16 residues. Germline lookup yields CDR1 LGHNA and CDR2 YNFKEQ. This sample was taken from a study of PD-1 blockade in classical Hodgkin lymphoma. Broader study findings: Newly diagnosed patients had baseline TCR diversity that was reportedly lower than that of healthy donors.

With no exception, relapse followed autologous stem cell transplantation in all patients, and brentuximab vedotin exposure varied. The authors purified CD4+ T cells from thawed PBMCs by magnetic negative selection. The method was immunoSEQ multiplex PCR; TCRdb's version includes in-frame clones alone and lacks a portion of them. The top ten hold around 1.3% of the sample, which has roughly 2,500 clones, 65% to 90% seen once. This chain uses TRBV4-2 with TRBJ1-3; 11 nucleotides align to TRBD1. This receptor was obtained from a human donor with classical Hodgkin lymphoma. The source was CD4+ T cells from blood, collected at baseline. For the CDR3, the DNA is TGTGCCAGCAGCCTAGGACAGGGGGCTTCTGGAAACACCATATATTTT. Protein product: CASSLGQGASGNTIYF.